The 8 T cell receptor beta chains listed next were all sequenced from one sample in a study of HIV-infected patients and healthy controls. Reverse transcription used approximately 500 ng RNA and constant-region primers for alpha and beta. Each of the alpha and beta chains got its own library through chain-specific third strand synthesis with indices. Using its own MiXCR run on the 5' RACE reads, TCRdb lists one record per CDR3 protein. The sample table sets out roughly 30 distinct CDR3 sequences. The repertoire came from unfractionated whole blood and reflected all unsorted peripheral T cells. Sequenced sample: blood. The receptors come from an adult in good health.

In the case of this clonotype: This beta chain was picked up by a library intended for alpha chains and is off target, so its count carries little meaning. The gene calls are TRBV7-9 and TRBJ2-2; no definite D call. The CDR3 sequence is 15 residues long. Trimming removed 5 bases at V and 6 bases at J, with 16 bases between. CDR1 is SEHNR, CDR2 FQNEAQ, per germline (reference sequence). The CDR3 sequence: CASSLFGPPAGELFF. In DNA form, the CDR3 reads TGTGCCAGCAGCCTCTTTGGGCCTCCTGCCGGGGAGCTGTTTTTT.

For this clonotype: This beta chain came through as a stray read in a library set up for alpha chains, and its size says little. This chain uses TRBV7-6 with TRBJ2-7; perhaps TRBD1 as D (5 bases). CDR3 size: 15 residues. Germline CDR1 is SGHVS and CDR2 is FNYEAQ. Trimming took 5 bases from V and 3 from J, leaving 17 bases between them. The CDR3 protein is CASSPDISLLYEQYF. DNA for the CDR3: TGTGCCAGCAGCCCGGACATTTCACTTCTCTACGAGCAGTACTTC.

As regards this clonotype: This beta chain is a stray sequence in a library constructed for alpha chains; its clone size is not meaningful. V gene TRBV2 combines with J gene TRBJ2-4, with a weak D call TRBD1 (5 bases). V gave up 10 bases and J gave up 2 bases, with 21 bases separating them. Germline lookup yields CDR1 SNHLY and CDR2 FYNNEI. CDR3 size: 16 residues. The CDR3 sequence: CAIIPPQGTSKNIQYF. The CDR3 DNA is TGTGCCATCATACCCCCCCAGGGAACTTCCAAAAACATTCAGTACTTC.

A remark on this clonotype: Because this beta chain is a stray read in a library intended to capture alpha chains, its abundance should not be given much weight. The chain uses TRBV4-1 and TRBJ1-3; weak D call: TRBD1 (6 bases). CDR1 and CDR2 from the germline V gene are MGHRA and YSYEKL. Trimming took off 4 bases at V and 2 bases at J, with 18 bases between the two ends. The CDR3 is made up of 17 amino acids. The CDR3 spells CASSLEEVWGPGNTIYF. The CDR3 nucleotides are TGCGCCAGCAGCCTGGAAGAGGTGTGGGGGCCTGGAAACACCATATATTTT.

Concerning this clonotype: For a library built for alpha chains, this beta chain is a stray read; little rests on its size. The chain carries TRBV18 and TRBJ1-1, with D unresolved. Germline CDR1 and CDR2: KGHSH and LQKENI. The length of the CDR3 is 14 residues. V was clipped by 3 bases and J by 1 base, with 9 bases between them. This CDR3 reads CASSPGMPNTEAFF. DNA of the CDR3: TGTGCCAGCTCACCCGGGATGCCGAACACTGAAGCTTTCTTT.

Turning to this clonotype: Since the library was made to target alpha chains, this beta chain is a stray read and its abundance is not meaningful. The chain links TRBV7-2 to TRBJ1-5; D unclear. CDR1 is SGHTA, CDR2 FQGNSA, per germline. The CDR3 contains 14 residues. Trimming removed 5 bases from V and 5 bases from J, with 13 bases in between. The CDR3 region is CASSPGRAHQPQHF. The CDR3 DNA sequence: TGTGCCAGCAGCCCCGGACGGGCCCATCAGCCCCAGCATTTT.

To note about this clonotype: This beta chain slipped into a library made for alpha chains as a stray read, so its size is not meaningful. CDR3: CSARRQASTDTQYF. The CDR3 DNA sequence: TGCAGTGCTAGAAGGCAGGCTAGCACAGATACGCAGTATTTT. The chain joins TRBV20-1 to TRBJ2-3, with D hard to call. CDR3 size: 14 residues. The germline gives CDR1 DFQATT, CDR2 SNEGSKA (reference sequence). Trimming stripped 2 bases from V and 0 bases from J, with 9 bases between.

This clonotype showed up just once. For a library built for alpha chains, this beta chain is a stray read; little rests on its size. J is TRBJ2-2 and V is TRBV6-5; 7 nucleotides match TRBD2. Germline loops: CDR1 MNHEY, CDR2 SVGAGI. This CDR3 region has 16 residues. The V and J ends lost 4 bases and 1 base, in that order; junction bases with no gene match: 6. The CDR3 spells CASSLGGGMNTGELFF. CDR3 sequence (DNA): TGTGCCAGCAGTTTGGGCGGGGGAATGAACACCGGGGAGCTGTTTTTT.